The 20 T cell receptor beta chains given below trace back to one sample, sequenced in a study of blood T cell repertoires in COVID-19. TCRdb keeps only in-frame clones here, not all; method: immunoSEQ multiplex PCR. Here the sample spans around 300,000 clones, about 90% being singletons. Input material: peripheral blood. The receptors come from a woman aged 45-60 years with COVID-19, enrolled during active disease.

The rearrangement joins TRBV6-5 to TRBJ2-5, with a weak D call TRBD1 (6 bases). The V gene lost 5 bases and the J gene lost 1 base, with 11 bases spanning the gap. Per germline, CDR1 MNHEY and CDR2 SVGAGI. This CDR3 is built from 14 residues. The CDR3, as DNA: TGTGCCAGCAGTCTTCAGGGGATCCAAGAGACCCAGTACTTC. Its protein is CASSLQGIQETQYF.

The chain links TRBV2 to TRBJ2-7, with a tentative D call TRBD2 (6 bases). The CDR3 has 13 residues. The germline CDR1 and CDR2 sequences are SNHLY and FYNNEI. Trimming removed 7 bases at V and 5 bases at J, with 15 bases between. The CDR3 region has the DNA TGTGCCAGCACCCGACTAGGTGAAGACGAGCAGTACTTC. Translating gives CASTRLGEDEQYF.

This chain connects TRBV21-1 to TRBJ2-5; TRBD2, the D gene given by the table, was not confirmed from the DNA. TRBV21-1 is classified as a pseudogene. CDR3 length: 19 residues. The CDR3 DNA reads TGTGCCAGCAGCAAAGGGAGTAGGTTCACTAGCGGATCGAGGGAGACCCAGTACTTC. This codes for CASSKGSRFTSGSRETQYF.

The rearrangement uses TRBV10-3 and TRBJ2-5, with a possible D match to TRBD2 (6 bases). The CDR3 extends over 16 amino acids. CDR1 ENHRY and CDR2 SYGVKD come from the germline V gene. The ends were cut back, 2 bases at V and 4 bases at J, with 17 bases in the middle. Written as DNA, the CDR3 is TGTGCCATCAGTGAGAAGGCTGGAGGGAGGAGAGAGACCCAGTACTTC. This encodes CAISEKAGGRRETQYF.

This sequence joins TRBV5-4 and TRBJ1-1; D perhaps matches TRBD1 (6 bases). There are 16 residues in the CDR3. Between the trimmed V and J ends, which lost 0 bases and 4 bases, there was a span of 16 bases. CDR1 is SGHNT and CDR2 is YYREEE in the germline V gene (reference sequence). The CDR3 DNA follows: TGTGCCAGCAGCTTGGGGGGAGGGGGGCTTGGCACTGAAGCTTTCTTT. Amino acid sequence: CASSLGGGGLGTEAFF.

This rearrangement joins TRBV2 to TRBJ2-7; 12 bases agree with TRBD1. After removal of 10 bases from V and 8 bases from J, the junction contained 15 bases not matched to a gene. The CDR3 covers 15 residues. CDR1 SNHLY and CDR2 FYNNEI come from the germline V gene. The CDR3 nucleotides are TGTGCCACCAACCGAATTCCGGGACAGGGGGCTCAGCAGTACTTC. Amino acids: CATNRIPGQGAQQYF.

The chain employs TRBV7-9 and TRBJ1-1; 8 positions agree with TRBD1. The CDR3 contains 16 residues. V lost 1 base and J lost 4; bases outside the gene matches: 8. In germline, CDR1 is SEHNR, CDR2 FQNEAQ (reference sequence). The CDR3 DNA sequence: TGTGCCAGCAGCTTAGGTCGGACAGGGTCCGTCACTGAAGCTTTCTTT. Its translation is CASSLGRTGSVTEAFF.

The V gene is TRBV7-9, the J gene TRBJ2-5; TRBD2 might be the D (6 bases). With 4 bases removed from V and 0 bases from J, the gap between germline ends came to 15 bases. The CDR3 has 16 residues. Germline V gene lookup returns CDR1 SEHNR and CDR2 FQNEAQ (reference sequence). The CDR3 sequence: CASSSIPGLHQETQYF. CDR3 DNA sequence: TGTGCCAGCAGCTCGATCCCGGGACTCCACCAAGAGACCCAGTACTTC.

This chain links TRBV5-1 with TRBJ2-7; weak D call: TRBD1 (6 bases). V shed 1 base and J shed 0 bases, with 17 bases lying between them. The CDR3 runs to 17 residues. Germline CDR1 and CDR2: SGHRS and YFSETQ. The CDR3 loop is CASSLSDRLSFSYEQYF. The CDR3 DNA follows: TGCGCCAGCAGCTTGTCGGACAGACTAAGCTTCTCCTACGAGCAGTACTTC.

The chain carries TRBV5-1 and TRBJ2-2, with TRBD1 matching 7 bases. The CDR3 covers 14 residues. Losses at the gene ends were 2 bases for V and 7 bases for J; bases not matched to a gene: 5. Germline V gene lookup returns CDR1 SGHRS and CDR2 YFSETQ. CDR3 sequence (DNA): TGCGCCAGCAGCTTAGGGGGCGAACTCGGGGAGCTGTTTTTT. This sequence encodes CASSLGGELGELFF.

The chain recombines TRBV2 with TRBJ2-7, with D possibly being TRBD2 (5 bases). The CDR3 has 13 residues. V gave up 7 bases and J gave up 7 bases, with 17 bases separating them. CDR1 is SNHLY, CDR2 FYNNEI, per germline. The CDR3, as DNA: TGTGCCAGCACAGTCATGCGAGGGATGGAGCAGTACTTC. Amino acids: CASTVMRGMEQYF.

The CDR3 DNA follows: TGTGCCAGTAGTAACCGGGGACTAGCGGGAGCAGATACGCAGTATTTT. Amino acids: CASSNRGLAGADTQYF. The gene calls are TRBV19 and TRBJ2-3; 14 positions match TRBD2. Germline V lookup: CDR1 LNHDA, CDR2 SQIVND (reference sequence). With V trimmed by 4 bases and J by 4 bases, 4 bases remained unmatched. This CDR3 region has 16 residues.

This clone showed up just once. The chain combines TRBV6-1 with TRBJ1-2, with 10 positions matching TRBD1. The CDR3 has 18 amino acids. The ends lost 4 bases at V and 0 bases at J; junction bases unmatched: 11. Germline CDR1 MNHNS, CDR2 SASEGT. The CDR3 is CASSGLPLGQGANYGYTF. The CDR3 DNA is TGTGCCAGCAGTGGCCTTCCACTCGGACAGGGGGCTAACTATGGCTACACCTTC.

The V and J genes are TRBV5-1 and TRBJ2-3; D call uncertain. Germline V lookup: CDR1 SGHRS, CDR2 YFSETQ. V was shortened by 2 bases and J by 0 bases, with 13 bases between the two germline ends. This CDR3 is built from 16 residues. CDR3 in amino acids: CASSFVRLGSTDTQYF. In nucleotides, the CDR3 is TGCGCCAGCAGCTTTGTTCGCCTGGGCAGCACAGATACGCAGTATTTT.

CDR3 bases: TGCAGCGTTGATGGACTAGCCCGCGATACGCAGTATTTT. Protein sequence: CSVDGLARDTQYF. The J gene is TRBJ2-3, the V gene TRBV29-1, with 8 bases identical to TRBD2. The CDR3 extends over 13 amino acids. The germline gives CDR1 SQVTM, CDR2 ANQGSEA. The junction had 5 bases not matched to a gene; V was cut back by 3 bases and J by 6 bases.

This clone has only one observation. The J gene is TRBJ1-1, the V gene TRBV7-6; possible D gene TRBD1, 6 bases. The CDR3 contains 16 residues. V lost 0 bases to trimming and J lost 1 base, with 12 bases between them. Germline lookup yields CDR1 SGHVS and CDR2 FNYEAQ. The CDR3 here is CASSLAGAEENTEAFF. DNA of the CDR3: TGTGCCAGCAGCTTAGCGGGGGCGGAAGAGAACACTGAAGCTTTCTTT.

This clone was counted only a few times. The chain couples TRBV7-8 to TRBJ2-3, with TRBD2 identical over 9 bases. Per germline, CDR1 SGHVS and CDR2 FQNEAQ. Trimming cost V 4 bases and J 9 bases; bases outside gene matches: 23. The CDR3 runs to 19 residues. The CDR3 loop reads CASSSAGVAGGSGSWTQYF. The DNA of the CDR3 is TGTGCCAGCAGCTCGGCAGGGGTGGCGGGAGGGAGTGGGAGTTGGACGCAGTATTTT.

V usage is TRBV7-9 and J usage is TRBJ2-1, with TRBD1 identical over 8 bases. Germline lookup yields CDR1 SEHNR and CDR2 FQNEAQ (reference sequence). V lost 5 bases to trimming and J lost 13 bases; unmatched junction nucleotides: 19. CDR3 length: 16 residues. CDR3 DNA: TGTGCCAGCAGCCCGAGGACAGGGTTAGATCTTAGAGGTCAGTTCTTC. Translated, it gives CASSPRTGLDLRGQFF.

This chain joins TRBV6-6 and TRBJ1-5, with D unresolved. Germline loops: CDR1 MNHNY, CDR2 SVGAGI (reference sequence). This CDR3 spans 14 amino acids. V was cut by 3 bases and J by 6 bases, with 12 bases left in between. CDR3 protein: CASSYDRVGQPQHF. The CDR3 bases are TGTGCCAGCAGTTATGATCGGGTAGGTCAGCCCCAGCATTTT.

The chain uses TRBV7-2 and TRBJ2-3, with a possible D match to TRBD2 (5 bases). The CDR3 is made up of 15 amino acids. V lost 4 bases to trimming and J lost 1 base, with 12 bases between them. Germline CDR1 is SGHTA and CDR2 is FQGNSA. The CDR3 nucleotides are TGTGCCAGCAGCTCCTCGCGGGCAGGCACAGATACGCAGTATTTT. As protein: CASSSSRAGTDTQYF.